The clone carrying this T cell receptor (beta chain) is a singleton in its sample. Its antigen is as yet unknown. The data are from a study of siplizumab effects on memory and regulatory T cells. Study results and caveats: Memory cells seemed less diverse than naive T cells, which seemed major alloresponse contributors.

The repertoire was sequenced with immunoSEQ multiplex PCR; TCRdb's copy has only in-frame clones and lacks some. The repertoire includes fewer than 100,000 clones, approximately 95% of them detected once, and roughly 18% sits in the top ten. The germline V and J ends were trimmed by 5 bases and 8 bases, with 19 bases remaining between them. CDR3 length: 15 amino acids. CDR1 is SEHNR and CDR2 is FQNEAQ in the germline V gene (reference sequence). The V gene is TRBV7-9, the J gene TRBJ2-1; D possibly corresponds to TRBD2 (6 bases). Input material: CD8+ T cells sorted from blood. This receptor was taken from a human donor in good health. This CDR3 is CASSRGAGRVDEQFF. DNA of the CDR3: TGTGCCAGCAGCCGGGGTGCGGGAAGAGTCGATGAGCAGTTCTTC. Full variable domain (rest looked up from reference TRBV7-9 and TRBJ2-1): DTGVSQNPRHKITKRGQNVTFRCDPISEHNRLYWYRQTLGQGPEFLTYFQNEAQLEKSRLLSDRFSAERPKGSFSTLEIQRTEQGDSAMYLCASSRGAGRVDEQFFGPGTRLTVL.